The rows below give T cell receptor beta chains drawn from one sample of a study of vaccination and CD4 T cells after COVID-19. TCRdb reprocessed the PCR reads with MiXCR, giving one entry per CDR3 protein. The sample lists about 15,000 distinct CDR3 sequences, roughly 50% occurring once. The antigens for these receptors are not known. The sequencing used CD4+ T cells from blood, cultured in vitro, collected about 7 months after SARS-CoV-2 vaccination. These receptors all come from a human donor who had recovered from COVID-19. Both conserved end residues are part of each CDR3. D genes are given only for firm matches. Only part of the rows carry a size: once, few, many, or a class if the clone is expanded.

>TRBD2|TRBV7-6|-|TRBJ2-7
TGTGCCAGCAGCTTAGTGGCGGGGGGAGGTCTGGAGCAGTACTTC
CASSLVAGGGLEQYF
>-|TRBV12-1|-|TRBJ1-5
TGTGCCAGCAGCTTCGGGAGAGATAGCAATCAGCCCCAGCATTTT
CASSFGRDSNQPQHF
>-|TRBV6-1|-|TRBJ1-6
TGTGCCAGCAGTGAGCTGGGTTTAATCTCACCCCTCCACTTT
CASSELGLISPLHF
>TRBD1|TRBV7-2|-|TRBJ2-2
TGTGCCAGCAGCCAAGGCTGGGGACAGGGGCGATCCGGGGAGCTGTTTTTT
CASSQGWGQGRSGELFF
>-|TRBV6-1|once|TRBJ2-2
TGTGCCAGCAGGATAGCGTCGACCGGGGAGCTGTTTTTT
CASRIASTGELFF
>-|TRBV19|once|TRBJ2-7
TGTGCCAGTAGACTTGACAGGAGCTCCTACGAGCAGTACTTC
CASRLDRSSYEQYF
>TRBD1|TRBV25-1|few|TRBJ1-6
TGTGCCAGCAGTGAAACAGGGGCCCGGGATTCACCCCTCCACTTT
CASSETGARDSPLHF
>TRBD2|TRBV15|-|TRBJ2-5
TGTGCCACCAGTAGGAGCGGGAGTGTAAGAGAGACCCAGTACTTC
CATSRSGSVRETQYF
>-|TRBV7-2|-|TRBJ2-3
TGTGCCAGCAGCTTAATTAGAGGGATACGTCGTACAGATACGCAGTATTTT
CASSLIRGIRRTDTQYF
>-|TRBV20-1|-|TRBJ2-2
TGCAGTGCTAGAGACCCGAGGCAAACCGGGGAGCTGTTTTTT
CSARDPRQTGELFF
>-|TRBV7-9|-|TRBJ1-2
TGTGCCAGCAGCTTATATCGAGACTATGGCTACACCTTC
CASSLYRDYGYTF
>TRBD2|TRBV7-2|-|TRBJ2-1
TGTGCCAGCAGCTTAGGACTAGCTCGAGGGAATGAGCAGTTCTTC
CASSLGLARGNEQFF
>TRBD2|TRBV20-1|-|TRBJ2-7
TGCAGTGCCGGATGGGTTAGCGGGGGGGCGTCCGAGCAGTACTTC
CSAGWVSGGASEQYF
>-|TRBV7-2|few|TRBJ2-7
TGTGCCAGCAGCTTAGCATTTAGCTCCTACGAGCAGTACTTC
CASSLAFSSYEQYF
>TRBD2|TRBV20-1|-|TRBJ2-7
TGCAGTGCTAGCGGGAGGGCCTACGAGCAGTACTTC
CSASGRAYEQYF
>-|TRBV10-3|few|TRBJ1-1
TGTGCCATCAGTGTACGGGGTGGGAACACTGAAGCTTTCTTT
CAISVRGGNTEAFF
>-|TRBV20-1|-|TRBJ1-1
TGCAGTGCGCCGGGACGGCTGAACACTGAAGCTTTCTTT
CSAPGRLNTEAFF
>TRBD2|TRBV10-2|-|TRBJ2-5
TGCGCCAGCAGTGACAGACTAGCGGGGCCCCAAGAGACCCAGTACTTC
CASSDRLAGPQETQYF
>-|TRBV7-7|-|TRBJ2-1
TGTGCTAGCAGCCTCCGCTGGGCAGGGTCCTACAATGAGCAGTTCTTC
CASSLRWAGSYNEQFF